Listed here is a single T cell receptor beta chain. This entry comes from a study of cytotoxic CD8 clonotypes in ibrutinib-treated CLL. The method was immunoSEQ multiplex PCR; TCRdb's version includes in-frame clones alone and lacks a portion of them. Among around 52,000 clones listed, 50% to 70% were seen once. The CDR3 extends over 14 amino acids. Unmatched junction bases numbered 3, after V lost 4 bases and J lost 2 bases. CDR1 is SGHDT, CDR2 YYEEEE, per germline. Specimen: PBMCs, collected after 24 months of ibrutinib treatment. This chain links TRBV5-6 with TRBJ1-1; 9 nucleotides line up with TRBD1. The receptor was derived from a human donor with chronic lymphocytic leukemia. The CDR3 region is CASSGTGLNTEAFF. The CDR3 DNA reads TGTGCCAGCAGCGGGACAGGGCTTAACACTGAAGCTTTCTTT.